In this sample, the clone carrying this T cell receptor beta chain turned up a few times. Repertoires were generated with immunoSEQ multiplex PCR, while TCRdb's copy carries only in-frame clones and drops some. In the table there are 300,000 to 350,000 clones, about nine tenths of which are singletons. These data are taken from a study of blood T cell repertoires in COVID-19. This CDR3 contains 13 residues. Germline CDR1 is MNHEY and CDR2 is SMNVEV (reference sequence). V lost 6 bases and J 6 bases, leaving 14 bases between the germline ends. In Seattle, patients joined the study during active infection and were tracked longitudinally.

This TCR was sampled from a woman in her twenties or thirties with COVID-19, enrolled during active disease. This sequence joins TRBV27 and TRBJ1-2; D gene uncertain. The sequencing input was peripheral blood. DNA for the CDR3: TGTGCCAGCAGCTTGGGCAGTAAGGATGGCTACACCTTC. Translation: CASSLGSKDGYTF.